The 12 T cell receptor beta chains presented below share a single source sample, sequenced in a study of somatic mutations in cytotoxic T cells in rheumatoid arthritis. The table came from immunoSEQ multiplex PCR; TCRdb's copy has only in-frame clones and leaves some out. The data contain approximately 19,000 clones, 80% of them seen just once; the ten biggest clones take up 10%. The material sequenced was CD8+ T cells sorted from blood. Source of these receptors: an adult with rheumatoid arthritis.

This clone was counted a single time. The chain recombines TRBV15 with TRBJ1-1; 10 positions match TRBD1. The length of the CDR3 is 14 residues. Germline loops: CDR1 LNHNV, CDR2 YYDKDF (reference sequence). J gave up 3 bases and V 4 bases, and 2 bases lay outside the gene matches. This chain's CDR3 is CATSTGQGDTEAFF. CDR3 coding DNA: TGTGCCACCAGCACAGGACAGGGGGACACTGAAGCTTTCTTT.

V and J are TRBV9 and TRBJ1-2; no reliable D call. The CDR3 covers 12 residues. Germline V gene lookup returns CDR1 SGDLS and CDR2 YYNGEE. V lost 4 bases and J 6 bases, leaving 10 bases between the germline ends. The CDR3 DNA is TGTGCCAGCAGCCCCGGAGGGCATGGCTACACCTTC. It codes for CASSPGGHGYTF.

This chain uses TRBV7-7 with TRBJ2-2, with 11 bases identical to TRBD2. With V trimmed by 5 bases and J by 4 bases, 3 bases remained unmatched. CDR1 and CDR2 from the germline V gene are SSHAT and FNYEAQ (reference sequence). This CDR3 region has 15 residues. DNA of the CDR3: TGTGCCAGCAGCCCCGGGACTAGCGGCACCGGGGAGCTGTTTTTT. Its protein product is CASSPGTSGTGELFF.

This clone has more than one count but fewer than ten. The chain carries TRBV30 and TRBJ2-7; D assignment may be TRBD1 or TRBD2 (5 bases each). Germline V CDR1 and CDR2: GTSNPN, SVGIG (reference sequence). The CDR3 is made up of 14 amino acids. The V end was cut by 4 bases, the J end by 0 bases, with 13 bases between. The CDR3: CAWTGDAVSYEQYF. The CDR3 region has the DNA TGTGCCTGGACCGGGGACGCCGTCTCCTACGAGCAGTACTTC.

The genes are TRBV7-9 and TRBJ2-3, with unresolved D. CDR3 length equals 15 residues. In germline, CDR1 is SEHNR, CDR2 FQNEAQ (reference sequence). The germline V and J ends were trimmed by 0 bases and 3 bases, with 10 bases remaining between them. The CDR3 DNA reads as TGTGCCAGCAGCTTAGCCTACCCGGTGACAGATACGCAGTATTTT. It specifies CASSLAYPVTDTQYF.

The CDR3: CASSLVGRGNTDTQYF. Written as DNA, the CDR3 is TGTGCCAGCAGCTTAGTTGGGCGGGGAAACACAGATACGCAGTATTTT. The chain combines TRBV7-9 with TRBJ2-3; a possible D gene is TRBD2 (6 bases). The CDR3 is 16 amino acids. Germline V gives CDR1 SEHNR, CDR2 FQNEAQ (reference sequence). V was clipped by 1 base and J by 2 bases, with 13 bases between them.

The chain joins TRBV9 to TRBJ1-6; D unresolved. Germline lookup yields CDR1 SGDLS and CDR2 YYNGEE. V shed 0 bases and J shed 7 bases, with 2 bases lying between them. The CDR3 is 12 residues long. The CDR3 sequence is CASSVGNSPLHF. Written as DNA, the CDR3 is TGTGCCAGCAGCGTAGGGAATTCACCCCTCCACTTT.

The chain recombines TRBV7-9 with TRBJ2-5, with TRBD1 matching over 7 bases. The trim removed 1 base at V and 3 bases at J, leaving 8 bases unmatched. Germline V gene sequence: CDR1 SEHNR, CDR2 FQNEAQ (reference sequence). This CDR3 contains 16 residues. The CDR3 nucleotides read TGTGCCAGCAGCTTAGGGCGACAGGGTCCGGAAGAGACCCAGTACTTC. Translating gives CASSLGRQGPEETQYF. Combining the CDR3 with reference TRBV7-9 and TRBJ2-5 gives the whole variable domain DTGVSQNPRHKITKRGQNVTFRCDPISEHNRLYWYRQTLGQGPEFLTYFQNEAQLEKSRLLSDRFSAERPKGSFSTLEIQRTEQGDSAMYLCASSLGRQGPEETQYFGPGTRLLVL.

CDR3 residues: CASSGYTVSSTDTQYF. The CDR3 DNA reads TGTGCCAGCAGTGGGTACACCGTCTCTAGCACAGATACGCAGTATTTT. The V gene is TRBV2, the J gene TRBJ2-3; D is undetermined. CDR3 length: 16 residues. Trimming stripped 4 bases from V and 0 bases from J, with 14 bases between. Germline CDR1 is SNHLY and CDR2 is FYNNEI.

The chain joins TRBV2 to TRBJ1-2, with 7 bases fitting TRBD1. The CDR3 loop spans 12 amino acids. V lost 6 bases and J lost 4; bases outside the gene matches: 2. Germline V gives CDR1 SNHLY, CDR2 FYNNEI. The chain's CDR3 is CASRGTAYGYTF. The CDR3 DNA follows: TGTGCCAGCAGGGGGACAGCCTATGGCTACACCTTC.

The chain uses TRBV27 and TRBJ2-5; 7 nucleotides match TRBD1. The germline V gene has CDR1 MNHEY and CDR2 SMNVEV (reference sequence). V gave up 3 bases and J gave up 3 bases; unmatched junction bases: 10. The CDR3 has 16 residues. CDR3 residues: CASSFTAPTGKETQYF. In DNA form, the CDR3 reads TGTGCCAGCAGTTTTACGGCTCCGACAGGGAAAGAGACCCAGTACTTC.

The chain joins TRBV7-9 to TRBJ1-2; tentative D call: TRBD1 (6 bases). Trimming removed 4 bases at V and 5 bases at J, with 14 bases between. Germline CDR1 reads SEHNR; CDR2 reads FQNEAQ (reference sequence). The CDR3 length is 14 residues. The CDR3 reads CASSSGERFYGYTF. CDR3 sequence (DNA): TGTGCCAGCAGCTCAGGGGAGAGATTTTATGGCTACACCTTC.